These T cell receptor beta chains were read from a single sample in a study of blood T cells in healthy people across ages. TCRdb processed the 5' RACE reads anew with MiXCR; each CDR3 protein has one entry. The sample records 1.2 million to 1.5 million distinct CDR3 sequences, 35% to 45% being singletons. Sequences were obtained from blood. These TCRs come from a woman aged 18-35 years in good health. Each CDR3 is given with its conserved first and last residue. Fields, in order: clone size, D gene, J gene, V gene, CDR3 DNA, CDR3 protein. D genes are given only for firm matches. Clone size is not always given. Where it is, it says once, few, many or a class for expanded clones.

>NA|NA|TRBJ1-6|TRBV29-1
TGCAGCGTTGGAGGGGGAGGTTCACCCCTCCACTTT
CSVGGGGSPLHF
>NA|NA|TRBJ2-3|TRBV12-3/TRBV12-4
TGTGCCAACAGTTCCCCCCGAGTTGAAGATACGCAGTATTTT
CANSSPRVEDTQYF
>NA|NA|TRBJ2-1|TRBV24-1
TGTGCCACCAGTGATTTTACAGGGAATGAGCAGTTCTTC
CATSDFTGNEQFF
>NA|TRBD1|TRBJ1-5|TRBV18
TGTGCCAGCTCACAAAACAGGGGAGGTCAGCCCCAGCATTTT
CASSQNRGGQPQHF
>NA|NA|TRBJ2-7|TRBV7-2
TGTGCCAGCAGCTTTGACGCCAACTACGAGCAGTACTTC
CASSFDANYEQYF
>few|NA|TRBJ1-2|TRBV3-1
TGTGCCAGCAGCCAAGTCCCGGACGTCCATGGCTACACCTTC
CASSQVPDVHGYTF
>NA|NA|TRBJ2-5|TRBV7-7
TGTGCCAGCAACCCTGCTAACGGGCGGGAGACCCAGTACTTC
CASNPANGRETQYF
>NA|NA|TRBJ2-6|TRBV11-2
TGTGCCAGCTCCATTTCTAGTGGTGCTGGGGCCAACGTCCTGACTTTC
CASSISSGAGANVLTF
>once|TRBD1|TRBJ2-3|TRBV9
TGTGCCAGCAGCAACAGACAGGGGACAGATACGCAGTATTTT
CASSNRQGTDTQYF
>few|NA|TRBJ2-6|TRBV4-1
TGCGCCAGCAGCCAAGCCGACATCTCTGGGGCCAACGTCCTGACTTTC
CASSQADISGANVLTF
>once|NA|TRBJ2-1|TRBV29-1
TGCAGCGTTGTTTGGGGGTACAATGAGCAGTTCTTC
CSVVWGYNEQFF
>NA|NA|TRBJ2-1|TRBV5-1
TGCGCCAGCACTAGCGTCCCAAGAGGGGCTGAGCAGTTCTTC
CASTSVPRGAEQFF
>NA|TRBD1|TRBJ2-7|TRBV4-1
TGCGCCAGCAGCCCCGGGCAGGGGGTTCTCTACGAGCAGTACTTC
CASSPGQGVLYEQYF
>NA|NA|TRBJ2-1|TRBV3-1
TGTGCCAGCAGCCAAGAGGCGCCTAGCGTACACAATGAGCAGTTCTTC
CASSQEAPSVHNEQFF
>NA|NA|TRBJ1-1|TRBV12-3/TRBV12-4
TGTGCCAGCAGTTTGCTGACACAGCCCCCTGAAGCTTTCTTT
CASSLLTQPPEAFF
>NA|NA|TRBJ2-7|TRBV27
TGTGCCAGCAGTTCCCAACTCCGGACACACCAGCCCTCCTACGAGCAGTACTTC
CASSSQLRTHQPSYEQYF
>NA|TRBD1|TRBJ2-6|TRBV20-1
TGCAGTGCTAGTTTACAGGGGTTCTCTGGGGCCAACGTCCTGACTTTC
CSASLQGFSGANVLTF
>NA|TRBD1|TRBJ1-6|TRBV5-5
TGTGCCAGCAGCTTGTCCTTGGGGGACAGCCATTCACCCCTCCACTTT
CASSLSLGDSHSPLHF
>few|NA|TRBJ1-1|TRBV7-9
TGTGCCAGCAGCGGGGGAGCTTATGGCACTGAAGCTTTCTTT
CASSGGAYGTEAFF
>NA|NA|TRBJ2-1|TRBV30
TGTGCCTGGAGCGCCGATAGTGTAGGGTCCTACAATGAGCAGTTCTTC
CAWSADSVGSYNEQFF
>NA|TRBD1|TRBJ2-2|TRBV6-1
TGTGCCACCCGAAAGGGGGCCGCCTACTCGAACACCGGGGAGCTGTTTTTT
CATRKGAAYSNTGELFF
>NA|TRBD2|TRBJ2-4|TRBV7-6
TGTGCCAGCAGCACAAATCTGGGGGCTAGCGGGACCCAACTAGCCAAAAACATTCAGTACTTC
CASSTNLGASGTQLAKNIQYF
>NA|NA|TRBJ2-7|TRBV20-1
TGCAGTGCTCGTGACACGGGTGGGTCCTACGAGCAGTACTTC
CSARDTGGSYEQYF
>NA|NA|TRBJ2-7|TRBV15
TGTGCCACCAGCTCCAGCAGGGGGGACTACGAGCAGTACTTC
CATSSSRGDYEQYF
>NA|NA|TRBJ1-1|TRBV4-1
TGCGCCAGCAGCCAAGGTTGCCGTTCGGGCACTGAAGCTTTCTTT
CASSQGCRSGTEAFF
>NA|TRBD1|TRBJ2-5|TRBV28
TGTGCCAGCAGCCCCCCGGCGGGACAGGGGGATTCAGAGACCCAGTACTTC
CASSPPAGQGDSETQYF
>few|NA|TRBJ2-7|TRBV20-1
TGCAGTGCTAACCCAAACTCTAGGATCAACGAGCAGTACTTC
CSANPNSRINEQYF
>NA|NA|TRBJ1-1|TRBV7-9
TGTGCCAGCAGTTACCGCTCTTCCAGGCTCATGAACACTGAAGCTTTCTTT
CASSYRSSRLMNTEAFF
>NA|NA|TRBJ2-7|TRBV20-1
TGCAGTGCGAGCAAACAGGGTTATACCTACGAGCAGTACTTC
CSASKQGYTYEQYF
>few|TRBD1|TRBJ1-5|TRBV10-3
TGTGCCATCAGTAGGGACAGGGGCAATCAGCCCCAGCATTTT
CAISRDRGNQPQHF
>few|NA|TRBJ2-3|TRBV6-2/TRBV6-3
TGTGCCAGCAGCCACAGGGAAACAGATACGCAGTATTTT
CASSHRETDTQYF
>NA|NA|TRBJ2-5|TRBV4-1
TGCGCCAGCAGCCAAGACGGCGATCTTGAGCAGTACTTC
CASSQDGDLEQYF
>NA|NA|TRBJ2-2|TRBV6-5
TGTGCCACCTCACCGGACGTAGGCACCGGGGAGCTGTTTTTT
CATSPDVGTGELFF
>NA|TRBD1|TRBJ2-1|TRBV28
TGTGCCAGTGGGACAGGGCCCCCTTACAATGAGCAGTTCTTC
CASGTGPPYNEQFF
>few|NA|TRBJ2-5|TRBV7-9
TGTGCCAGCAGCTTAGCCAACATCCAAGAGACCCAGTACTTC
CASSLANIQETQYF
>NA|NA|TRBJ1-2|TRBV6-1
TGTGCCAGCAGTGAAGCGGGGAGTAAAGGCTACACCTTC
CASSEAGSKGYTF
>NA|TRBD1|TRBJ2-4|TRBV20-1
TGCAGTGCTAGAGGCCGGACAGGGGGGGATAACATTCAGTACTTC
CSARGRTGGDNIQYF
>NA|TRBD1|TRBJ2-7|TRBV28
TGTGCCAGCAGTCCGCACAGGGGGAGCTTCTACGAGCAGTACTTC
CASSPHRGSFYEQYF
>NA|NA|TRBJ2-1|TRBV15
TGTGCCACCAGCAGGAGCGGGGAGCAGTTCTTC
CATSRSGEQFF
>few|TRBD2|TRBJ2-5|TRBV6-2/TRBV6-3
TGTGCCAGCAGTTACTCGCCCCGGACTAGCGAACAAGAGACCCAGTACTTC
CASSYSPRTSEQETQYF
>NA|NA|TRBJ2-2|TRBV5-1
TGCGCCAGCAGCTTAGCAGCCTCCAACACCGGGGAGCTGTTTTTT
CASSLAASNTGELFF
>NA|TRBD1|TRBJ2-7|TRBV28
TGTGCCAGCATTACGACGACAGGGCCCTACGAGCAGTACTTC
CASITTTGPYEQYF
>NA|NA|TRBJ1-2|TRBV2
TGTGCCAGCAGTGATAGGGCCCTAGCTAACTATGGCTACACCTTC
CASSDRALANYGYTF
>NA|TRBD1|TRBJ2-7|TRBV6-5
TGTGCCAGCAGTACCACCAGGACAGGGGGTTACGAGCAGTACTTC
CASSTTRTGGYEQYF
>NA|TRBD2|TRBJ2-1|TRBV20-1
TGCAGTGTGGAGGCGGGAGGGCCCGTTTCCTACAATGAGCAGTTCTTC
CSVEAGGPVSYNEQFF
>NA|NA|TRBJ2-7|TRBV7-9
TGTGCCAGCAGCTTAGTGTACAGCGAGCAGTACTTC
CASSLVYSEQYF
>NA|NA|TRBJ1-2|TRBV20-1
TGCAGTGCTAGAGTCCAGAACGGGGGAGGTGGCTACACCTTC
CSARVQNGGGGYTF
>NA|TRBD2|TRBJ2-7|TRBV5-1
TGCGCCAGCAGCTTGGCCGGGACTAGCGGGGCGAGCTCCTACGAGCAGTACTTC
CASSLAGTSGASSYEQYF
>few|NA|TRBJ1-4|TRBV9
TGTGCCAGCGAGAGAGGGGCAACTAATGAAAAACTGTTTTTT
CASERGATNEKLFF
>few|NA|TRBJ2-6|TRBV12-3/TRBV12-4
TGTGCCAGCAGTTTAGCTTGGACAGTCTCTGGGGCCAACGTCCTGACTTTC
CASSLAWTVSGANVLTF
>NA|NA|TRBJ2-1|TRBV20-1
TGCAGTGCTAGAGGGAGTGGGGAGCGGGCCTACAATGAGCAGTTCTTC
CSARGSGERAYNEQFF
>once|NA|TRBJ2-7|TRBV5-1
TGCGCCAGCAGCAAAGGGACCCACTCCTACGAGCAGTACTTC
CASSKGTHSYEQYF
>few|NA|TRBJ1-5|TRBV12-3/TRBV12-4
TGTGCCAGCAGCCTATTCGGGCCCCACGGCCGATATAGCAATCAGCCCCAGCATTTT
CASSLFGPHGRYSNQPQHF
>few|TRBD1|TRBJ1-2|TRBV6-5
TGTGCCAGCAGTCTAACACCGGGACAGGGGGCTGGCTACACCTTC
CASSLTPGQGAGYTF
>NA|NA|TRBJ2-5|TRBV7-2
TGTGCCAGCAGCTTAGCATGGCAGCGAGAGACCCAGTACTTC
CASSLAWQRETQYF
>NA|NA|TRBJ2-5|TRBV2
TGTGCCAGCAAGGGGGCGAGCGGGGACGGTGAGCAGTACTTC
CASKGASGDGEQYF
>few|TRBD1|TRBJ1-2|TRBV5-1
TGCGCCAGCAGCTGGAGGGACAGATACTATGGCTACACCTTC
CASSWRDRYYGYTF
>NA|NA|TRBJ2-3|TRBV5-1
TGCGCCAGCAGCTGGGATCCCACAGATACGCAGTATTTT
CASSWDPTDTQYF
>NA|NA|TRBJ1-2|TRBV6-6
TGTGCCAGCAGTTACGAGGGTGGCTACACCTTC
CASSYEGGYTF